This TCR beta chain came from a study of shared clonotypes between healthy human individuals. Study-wide background: Three plates each covered CD4 naive and memory; CD8 naive two, CD8 memory one.

With respect to this clone: No antigen is known for it.

Sequenced by immunoSEQ multiplex PCR; TCRdb stores in-frame clones only, minus some. The table shows 950,000 to 1,300,000 clones, with approximately 70% occurring only once. Germline V gene data show CDR1 as SGHVS and CDR2 as FQNEAQ. The length of the CDR3 is 16 residues. V lost 1 base and J 2 bases, leaving 15 bases between the germline ends. Study-wide results and limits: For naive CD4 cells, approximately 4.8% of clonotypes were shared across a few donors.

The chain joins TRBV7-8 to TRBJ2-7; D may be TRBD2 (7 bases). This sequence originates from a man between 18 and 35 years old in good health. Sequencing was carried out using memory CD4+ T cells sorted from blood. Subset indicated: CD45RA-negative fraction. The CDR3 region has the DNA TGTGCCAGCAGCTTAGTCGGCGGGGGCCATACCTACGAGCAGTACTTC. Amino acid sequence: CASSLVGGGHTYEQYF.